The 9 T cell receptor beta chains reported below all come from one sample, sequenced in a study of T cells in Graves' hyperthyroidism and ophthalmopathy. Researchers amplified the TCR beta CDR3 regions from RNA transcripts. The HTBI primer set was used in a first-round RT-PCR of the TCR CDR3. TCRdb ran MiXCR on the multiplex PCR reads and lists one entry per CDR3 protein. The sample carries more than 600,000 distinct CDR3 sequences, 15% to 20% recorded once. Sequenced: blood. Receptor source: a man between 18 and 35 years old with Graves' hyperthyroidism.

V and J are TRBV7-2 and TRBJ1-6; perhaps TRBD1 as D (5 bases). This CDR3 has 16 amino acids. V lost 0 bases to trimming and J lost 5 bases, with 11 bases between them. Per the germline V gene, CDR1 is SGHTA and CDR2 is FQGNSA. The CDR3 loop reads CASSLAGQADNSPLHF. The DNA of the CDR3 is TGTGCCAGCAGCTTAGCGGGGCAGGCTGATAATTCACCCCTCCACTTT.

In regard to this clonotype: Relative to the germline gene, one junction end is altered; a read error may explain this. V gene TRBV28 combines with J gene TRBJ2-7, with 7 bases aligning to TRBD2. CDR1 and CDR2 from the germline V gene are MDHEN and SYDVKM. This CDR3 region has 17 residues. The CDR3 DNA follows: TGTGCCAGCAGCTTATTCGGGGGGAGCGGGACCGCCTACGAGCAGTACTTC. This codes for CASSLFGGSGTAYEQYF.

J is TRBJ2-3 and V is TRBV29-1; no clear D gene. In germline, CDR1 is SQVTM, CDR2 ANQGSEA. Trimming removed 0 bases from V and 2 bases from J, with 9 bases in between. The CDR3 extends over 14 amino acids. The CDR3: CSVEEGTVTDTQYF. DNA of the CDR3: TGCAGCGTTGAAGAGGGTACAGTCACAGATACGCAGTATTTT.

This clonotype turned up a few times. This chain uses TRBV9 with TRBJ2-7, with 14 bases identical to TRBD2. V gave up 0 bases and J gave up 7 bases; unmatched junction bases: 3. CDR3 length equals 15 residues. Germline lookup yields CDR1 SGDLS and CDR2 YYNGEE. The CDR3 nucleotides read TGTGCCAGCAGCGTAGGGGGACTAGCGGGAGATGAGCAGTACTTC. Its translation: CASSVGGLAGDEQYF.

V gene TRBV24-1 combines with J gene TRBJ2-1, with TRBD1 matching 8 bases. V shed 0 bases, J shed 5 bases, and the junction held 2 bases outside the gene matches. CDR1 is KGHDR and CDR2 is SFDVKD in the germline V gene. The CDR3 has 15 amino acids. This CDR3 is CATSDLRGQDNEQFF. Written as DNA, the CDR3 is TGTGCCACCAGTGATTTGAGGGGACAGGACAATGAGCAGTTCTTC.

This clonotype showed up many times. V is TRBV6-1 and J is TRBJ2-7; 7 bases are shared with TRBD2. J was trimmed by 4 bases and V by 5 bases; bases with no gene match: 20. The CDR3 is made up of 18 amino acids. From germline, CDR1 is MNHNS and CDR2 SASEGT. CDR3 DNA sequence: TGTGCCAGCAGTCCCGAGGGAAGCGGGTCATTCGGGGGGTACGAGCAGTACTTC. Translated: CASSPEGSGSFGGYEQYF.

The table lists this clonotype with many counts. This chain joins TRBV2 and TRBJ1-5; 9 nucleotides align to TRBD1. Germline CDR1 reads SNHLY; CDR2 reads FYNNEI. Trimming at V came to 6 bases and at J to 3 bases, leaving 6 bases not matched to a gene. CDR3 length: 15 amino acids. CDR3 amino acids: CASRGDRALNQPQHF. The DNA of the CDR3 is TGTGCCAGCAGGGGGGACAGGGCACTCAATCAGCCCCAGCATTTT.

The table lists this clonotype with many counts. V gene TRBV12-3 or TRBV12-4 combines with J gene TRBJ2-1, with TRBD2 matching over 10 bases. V was clipped by 5 bases and J by 1 base; unmatched bases: 5. CDR3 length: 16 amino acids. CDR3 amino acids: CASSPASGRSYNEQFF. The CDR3 DNA reads TGTGCCAGCAGTCCCGCTAGCGGGAGATCCTACAATGAGCAGTTCTTC.

This clonotype came up a few times. This chain joins TRBV20-1 and TRBJ1-2; perhaps TRBD1 as D (5 bases). Germline V lookup: CDR1 DFQATT, CDR2 SNEGSKA (reference sequence). The CDR3 extends over 14 amino acids. Trimming shortened V by 3 bases and J by 8 bases, and 19 bases separated the two germline ends. The CDR3 DNA reads TGCAGTGCTAGCCCGGGGACTGCCGGGCCGGGCTACACCTTC. It specifies CSASPGTAGPGYTF.